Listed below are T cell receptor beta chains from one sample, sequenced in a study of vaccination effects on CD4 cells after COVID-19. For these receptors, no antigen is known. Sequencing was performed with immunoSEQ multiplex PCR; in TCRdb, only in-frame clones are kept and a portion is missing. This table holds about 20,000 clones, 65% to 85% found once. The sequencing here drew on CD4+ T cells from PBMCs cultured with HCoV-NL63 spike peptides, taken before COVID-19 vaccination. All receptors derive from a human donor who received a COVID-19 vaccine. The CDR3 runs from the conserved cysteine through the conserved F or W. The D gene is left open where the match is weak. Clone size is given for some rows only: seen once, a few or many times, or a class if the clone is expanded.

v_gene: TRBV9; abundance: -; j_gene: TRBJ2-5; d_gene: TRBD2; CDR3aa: CASSVGGGSQETQYF; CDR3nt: TGTGCCAGCAGCGTAGGAGGCGGGAGTCAAGAGACCCAGTACTTC
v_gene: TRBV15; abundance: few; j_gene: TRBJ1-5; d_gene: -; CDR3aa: CATSDQGLSNQPQHF; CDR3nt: TGTGCCACCAGCGACCAGGGCCTTAGCAATCAGCCCCAGCATTTT
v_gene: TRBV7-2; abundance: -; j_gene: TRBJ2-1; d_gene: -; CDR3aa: CASSLALTGRNEQFF; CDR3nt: TGTGCCAGCAGCTTAGCACTCACAGGGAGAAATGAGCAGTTCTTC
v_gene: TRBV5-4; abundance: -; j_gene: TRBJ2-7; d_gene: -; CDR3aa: CASSLIGWGGGAYEQYF; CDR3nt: TGTGCCAGCAGCTTGATAGGATGGGGTGGGGGAGCCTACGAGCAGTACTTC
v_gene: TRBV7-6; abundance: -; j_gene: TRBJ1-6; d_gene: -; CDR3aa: CASSLAATQSNSPLHF; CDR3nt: TGTGCCAGCAGCTTAGCGGCAACTCAGTCTAATTCACCCCTCCACTTT
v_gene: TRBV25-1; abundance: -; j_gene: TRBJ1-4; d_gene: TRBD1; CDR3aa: CASGGTGNEKLFF; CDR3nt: TGTGCCAGCGGGGGGACAGGGAATGAAAAACTGTTTTTT
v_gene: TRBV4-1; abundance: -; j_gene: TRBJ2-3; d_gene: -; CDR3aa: CASSPQVVGPGTDTQYF; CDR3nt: TGCGCCAGCAGCCCCCAGGTGGTAGGACCCGGGACAGATACGCAGTATTTT
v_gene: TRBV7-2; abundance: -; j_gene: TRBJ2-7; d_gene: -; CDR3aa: CASSPAASDYEQYF; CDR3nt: TGTGCCAGCAGCCCAGCGGCTAGCGACTACGAGCAGTACTTC
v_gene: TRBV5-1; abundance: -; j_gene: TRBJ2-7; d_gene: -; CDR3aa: CASSLGTNSYEQYF; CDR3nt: TGCGCCAGCAGCTTGGGGACAAACTCCTACGAGCAGTACTTC
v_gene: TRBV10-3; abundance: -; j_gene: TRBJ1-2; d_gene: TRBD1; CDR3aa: CAISESGGAGYGYTF; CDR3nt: TGTGCCATCAGTGAGTCAGGGGGCGCGGGCTATGGCTACACCTTC
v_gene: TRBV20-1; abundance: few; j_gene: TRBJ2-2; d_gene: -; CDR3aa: CSATETGELFF; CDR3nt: TGCAGTGCTACCGAAACCGGGGAGCTGTTTTTT